This entry features one TCR beta chain sequence. No antigen is known for it. A J-beta primer mix and a sample-barcoded 5' primer were used in a second PCR of about 7 to 12 cycles. MiXCR, run by TCRdb on the 5' RACE reads, gives a single entry per CDR3 protein. The top ten hold about an eighth of the sample, which has about a million distinct CDR3 sequences, 40% to 60% seen once. This specimen comes from a study of blood T cells in healthy people across ages. Study at large: For every two T cells, template switching captured about one barcoded beta molecule. Study results and caveats: Diversity was higher, and naive CD4+ cells more numerous, in long-lived donors than in aged donors.

The CDR3 extends over 14 amino acids. Germline V gene data show CDR1 as SGHRS and CDR2 as YFSETQ. Deletions cut 5 bases from V and 2 bases from J, with 11 bases between. Per sample, no less than 5 micrograms of total RNA were extracted. The rearrangement joins TRBV5-1 to TRBJ2-1, with D possibly called TRBD1 or TRBD2 (6 bases each). The sequencing input was blood. The clonotype was recovered from a man aged 25 to 40 in good health. The CDR3 DNA follows: TGCGCCAGCAGTGAGGGGGGACCCTACAATGAGCAGTTCTTC. Protein: CASSEGGPYNEQFF.